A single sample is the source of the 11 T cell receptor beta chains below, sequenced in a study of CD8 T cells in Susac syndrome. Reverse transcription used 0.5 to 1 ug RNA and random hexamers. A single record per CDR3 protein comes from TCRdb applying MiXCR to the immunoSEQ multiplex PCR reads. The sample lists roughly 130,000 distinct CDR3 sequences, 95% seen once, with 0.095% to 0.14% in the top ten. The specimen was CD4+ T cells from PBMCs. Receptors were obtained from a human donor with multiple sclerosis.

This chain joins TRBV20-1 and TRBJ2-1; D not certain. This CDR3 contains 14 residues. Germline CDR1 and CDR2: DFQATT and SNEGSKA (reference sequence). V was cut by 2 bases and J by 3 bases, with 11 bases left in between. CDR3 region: CSARIRDLYNEQFF. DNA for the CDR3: TGCAGTGCTAGAATCAGAGACCTCTACAATGAGCAGTTCTTC.

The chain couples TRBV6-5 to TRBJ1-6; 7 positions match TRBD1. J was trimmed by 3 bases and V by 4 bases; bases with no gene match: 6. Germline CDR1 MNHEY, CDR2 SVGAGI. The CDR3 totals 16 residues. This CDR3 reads CASSSQGGGYNSPLHF. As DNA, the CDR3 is TGTGCCAGCAGTTCGCAAGGGGGCGGCTATAATTCACCCCTCCACTTT.

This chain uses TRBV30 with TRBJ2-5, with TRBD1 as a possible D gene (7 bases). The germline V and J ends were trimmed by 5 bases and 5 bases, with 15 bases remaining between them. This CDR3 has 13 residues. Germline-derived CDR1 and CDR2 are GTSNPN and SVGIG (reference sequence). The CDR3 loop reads CAWDETGRETQYF. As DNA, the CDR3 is TGTGCCTGGGACGAGACAGGGAGGGAGACCCAGTACTTC.

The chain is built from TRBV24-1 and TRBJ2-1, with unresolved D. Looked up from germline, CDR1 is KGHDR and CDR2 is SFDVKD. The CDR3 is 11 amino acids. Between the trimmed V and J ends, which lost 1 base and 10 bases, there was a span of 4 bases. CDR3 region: CATSDFKEQFF. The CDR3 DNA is TGTGCCACCAGTGATTTCAAGGAGCAGTTCTTC.

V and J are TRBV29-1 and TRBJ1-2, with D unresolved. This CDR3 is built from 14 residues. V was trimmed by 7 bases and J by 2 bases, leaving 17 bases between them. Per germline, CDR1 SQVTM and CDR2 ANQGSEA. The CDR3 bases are TGCAGCGCTAGACCACCGGGCAGCAACTATGGCTACACCTTC. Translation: CSARPPGSNYGYTF.

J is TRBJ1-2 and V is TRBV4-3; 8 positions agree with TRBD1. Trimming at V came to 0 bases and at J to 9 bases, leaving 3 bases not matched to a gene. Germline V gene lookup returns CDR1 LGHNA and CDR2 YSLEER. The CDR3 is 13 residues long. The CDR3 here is CASSQEGTGSYTF. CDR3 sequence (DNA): TGCGCCAGCAGCCAAGAGGGGACAGGAAGCTACACCTTC.

CDR3 nucleotides: TGCGCCAGCAGCTCCACCGGGACTAGTTACAATGAGCAGTTCTTC. It yields the protein CASSSTGTSYNEQFF. The chain employs TRBV5-1 and TRBJ2-1, with 8 bases identical to TRBD2. Germline values: CDR1 SGHRS, CDR2 YFSETQ. Trimming at V came to 3 bases and at J to 4 bases, leaving 6 bases not matched to a gene. This CDR3 has 15 amino acids.

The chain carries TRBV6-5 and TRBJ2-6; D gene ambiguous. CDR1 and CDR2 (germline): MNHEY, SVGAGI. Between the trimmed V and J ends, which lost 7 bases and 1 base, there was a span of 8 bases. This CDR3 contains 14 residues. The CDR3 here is CASKQLSGANVLTF. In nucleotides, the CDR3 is TGTGCCAGCAAACAGCTTTCTGGGGCCAACGTCCTGACTTTC.

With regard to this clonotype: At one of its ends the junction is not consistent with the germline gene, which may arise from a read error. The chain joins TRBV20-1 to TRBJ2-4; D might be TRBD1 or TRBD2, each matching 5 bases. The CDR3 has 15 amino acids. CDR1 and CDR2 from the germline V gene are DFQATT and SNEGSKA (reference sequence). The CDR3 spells CSARGTDGAKNIQYF. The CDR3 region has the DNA TGCAGTGCGAGAGGGACCGATGGGGCCAAAAACATTCAGTACTTC.

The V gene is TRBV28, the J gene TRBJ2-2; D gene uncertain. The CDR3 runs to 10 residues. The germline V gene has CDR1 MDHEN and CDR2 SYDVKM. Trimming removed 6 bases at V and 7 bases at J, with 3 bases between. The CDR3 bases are TGTGCCAGCAGGGGCGGGGAGCTGTTTTTT. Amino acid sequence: CASRGGELFF.

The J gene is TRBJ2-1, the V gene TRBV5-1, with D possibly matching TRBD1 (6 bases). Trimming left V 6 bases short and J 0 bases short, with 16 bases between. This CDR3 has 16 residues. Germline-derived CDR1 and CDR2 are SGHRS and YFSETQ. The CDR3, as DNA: TGCGCCAGCACCAAGAAGGACAGAAGCTCCTACAATGAGCAGTTCTTC. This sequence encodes CASTKKDRSSYNEQFF.